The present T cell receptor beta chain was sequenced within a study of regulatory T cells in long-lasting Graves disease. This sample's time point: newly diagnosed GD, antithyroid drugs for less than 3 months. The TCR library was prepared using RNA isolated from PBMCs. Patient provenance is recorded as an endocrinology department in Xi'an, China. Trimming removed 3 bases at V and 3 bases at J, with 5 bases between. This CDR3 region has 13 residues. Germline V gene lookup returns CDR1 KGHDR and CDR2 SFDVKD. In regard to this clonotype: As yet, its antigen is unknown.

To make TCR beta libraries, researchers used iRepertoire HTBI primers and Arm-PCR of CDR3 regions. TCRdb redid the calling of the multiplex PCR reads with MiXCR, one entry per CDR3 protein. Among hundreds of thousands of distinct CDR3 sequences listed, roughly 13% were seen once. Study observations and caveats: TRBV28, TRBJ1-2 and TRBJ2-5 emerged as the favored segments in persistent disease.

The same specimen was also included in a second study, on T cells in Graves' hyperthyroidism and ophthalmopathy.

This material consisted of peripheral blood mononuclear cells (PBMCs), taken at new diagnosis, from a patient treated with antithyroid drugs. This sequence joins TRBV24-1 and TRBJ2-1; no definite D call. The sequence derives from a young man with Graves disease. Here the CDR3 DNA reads TGTGCCACCAGTGATAGCCTCTACAATGAGCAGTTCTTC. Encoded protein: CATSDSLYNEQFF.